This T cell receptor (beta chain) was profiled in a study of cytomegalovirus exposure and HLA in healthy donors. This clone was counted between two and nine times. It was with 60 Vbeta and 13 Jbeta primers that the PCR ran. Repertoires were generated with immunoSEQ multiplex PCR, while TCRdb's copy carries only in-frame clones and drops some. The sample has 170,000 or so clones, 77% seen once. This CDR3 comprises 16 residues. With 3 bases clipped from V and 6 bases from J, the junction kept 12 bases outside the gene matches. CDR1 SGHRS and CDR2 YFSETQ come from the germline V gene. The gene calls are TRBV5-1 and TRBJ2-4, with TRBD1 matching over 7 bases. The receptor comes from a woman aged 55-75 years in good health and CMV-seropositive. Material: PBMCs. CDR3 region: CASSSSGTVSGNIQYF. CDR3 in DNA: TGCGCCAGCAGCTCCTCCGGGACAGTCAGCGGAAACATTCAGTACTTC.